Listed below are T cell receptor beta chains from one sample, sequenced in a study of blood T cell repertoires in COVID-19. Sequencing was performed with immunoSEQ multiplex PCR; in TCRdb, only in-frame clones are kept and a portion is missing. The sample records some 190,000 clones, 84% being singletons. Sequences were obtained from peripheral blood. The receptors stem from a woman in her seventies with active or convalescent COVID-19. CDR3s include the opening cysteine and the closing phenylalanine or tryptophan. A D gene is named only where the DNA matches it firmly. Where a row states a size, it is once, few, many or the class of an expanded clone; other rows omit it.

clone size	D gene	V gene	J gene	CDR3 DNA	CDR3 protein
once	.	TRBV7-6	TRBJ1-1	TGTGCCAGCAGCCCCTCAGAGTCAGACATGAACACTGAAGCTTTCTTT	CASSPSESDMNTEAFF
.	TRBD2	TRBV14	TRBJ2-3	TGTGCCAGCAGCCCTTTAGGGCTAGCGGGAGTGACAGATACGCAGTATTTT	CASSPLGLAGVTDTQYF
.	.	TRBV6-5	TRBJ2-7	TGTGCCAGCAGTACGTTAGGAGGGAGCTCCTACGAGCAGTACTTC	CASSTLGGSSYEQYF
once	TRBD1	TRBV24-1	TRBJ2-6	TGTGCCACCACCTCCGGACAGGGTGGGGCCAACGTCCTGACTTTC	CATTSGQGGANVLTF
.	TRBD1	TRBV18	TRBJ2-5	TGTGCCAGCTCCCCCGGACAGGCAGAGACCCAGTACTTC	CASSPGQAETQYF
.	TRBD2	TRBV5-1	TRBJ2-7	TGCGCCAGCAGCTTGGCGGGAACAGCGGGAGGGTATAAAGACGAGCAGTACTTC	CASSLAGTAGGYKDEQYF
.	.	TRBV7-9	TRBJ2-1	TGTGCCAGCAGCCTCGGGACCCGGGGGAGCAATGAGCAGTTCTTC	CASSLGTRGSNEQFF
.	.	TRBV18	TRBJ2-3	TGTGCCAGCTCCCAGGGAGATACGCAGTATTTT	CASSQGDTQYF
.	TRBD1	TRBV3-1/TRBV3-2	TRBJ2-3	TGTGCCAGCAGCCTGCGACAGGGGGCTGCAGATACGCAGTATTTT	CASSLRQGAADTQYF
.	.	TRBV28	TRBJ1-5	TGTGCCAGCAAGGTGGTAGGATTTAGGGGAAATCAGCCCCAGCATTTT	CASKVVGFRGNQPQHF
.	TRBD1	TRBV5-1	TRBJ1-2	TGCGCCAGCAGCTTGACGACAGGGGGCAGATATGGCTACACCTTC	CASSLTTGGRYGYTF
once	TRBD2	TRBV9	TRBJ2-7	TGTGCCAGCAGCGTACACGCTAGCGGGCCTCGCGGCGAGCAGTACTTC	CASSVHASGPRGEQYF
.	TRBD1	TRBV6-5	TRBJ2-7	TGTGCCAGCAGAGCTCCTGACAGGGACGAGCAGTACTTC	CASRAPDRDEQYF
.	.	TRBV18	TRBJ2-1	TGTGCCAGCTCACCACCAGGGGAGGAGTACAATGAGCAGTTCTTC	CASSPPGEEYNEQFF
.	TRBD2	TRBV6-1	TRBJ2-2	TGTGCCAGCAGTGGTGGACTAGCGGGAGTTACCGGGGAGCTGTTTTTT	CASSGGLAGVTGELFF
.	TRBD1	TRBV28	TRBJ2-3	TGTGCCAGCAGTCCCGGGACAGGGTTCCGGTACCTGGGCACAGATACGCAGTATTTT	CASSPGTGFRYLGTDTQYF
.	.	TRBV6-6	TRBJ1-5	TGTGCCAGCAGTTACTCAAGCGATCAGCCCCAGCATTTT	CASSYSSDQPQHF
.	TRBD1	TRBV6-2/TRBV6-3	TRBJ2-7	TGTGCCAGCAGTTACTCGAGGGGACAGGGTGGGTCCTACGAGCAGTACTTC	CASSYSRGQGGSYEQYF
.	TRBD2	TRBV6-5	TRBJ2-5	TGTGCCAGCAGTTACGGGCTAGCGGGAAGTGGAGAGACCCAGTACTTC	CASSYGLAGSGETQYF
.	TRBD1	TRBV28	TRBJ2-3	TGTGCCAGCAGTCGACAGGGGGCTCGCACAGATACGCAGTATTTT	CASSRQGARTDTQYF
.	TRBD1	TRBV6-6	TRBJ1-1	TGTGCCAGCAGTTACTCTAGGGGGCAGAACACTGAAGCTTTCTTT	CASSYSRGQNTEAFF
.	.	TRBV10-3	TRBJ1-2	TGTGCCATCAGTGAAGGAAGGGGCTCTAACTATGGCTACACCTTC	CAISEGRGSNYGYTF
.	TRBD1	TRBV4-1	TRBJ2-7	TGCGCCAGCAGCCAAGATCCCCGGGACAGAGCCTACGAGCAGTACTTC	CASSQDPRDRAYEQYF
.	TRBD1	TRBV27	TRBJ1-1	TGTGCCAGCAGTTTAAGCCCCGGCCAGGGGGCTGGTGAAGCTTTCTTT	CASSLSPGQGAGEAFF
.	TRBD2	TRBV7-3	TRBJ2-7	TGTGCCAGCAGCTTAAACGGCGGGAGGGCCTACGAGCAGTACTTC	CASSLNGGRAYEQYF
once	.	TRBV3-1/TRBV3-2	TRBJ1-1	TGTGCCAGCAGCCAAGATCAAGGACGGCTCTCGGGAAACACTGAAGCTTTCTTT	CASSQDQGRLSGNTEAFF
.	.	TRBV7-3	TRBJ1-5	TGTGCCAGCCCGGACGGGGAAAGGCCCCAGCATTTT	CASPDGERPQHF
once	TRBD1	TRBV14	TRBJ2-2	TGTGCCAGCAGCCAAGGGACAGGGGCGAACACCGGGGAGCTGTTTTTT	CASSQGTGANTGELFF
once	TRBD2	TRBV6-1	TRBJ2-7	TGTGCCAGCAGTGGGGGTAGACTAGCCACCCGGGCCTACGAGCAGTACTTC	CASSGGRLATRAYEQYF
.	.	TRBV19	TRBJ1-1	TGTGCCAGTACCCTACGGACCCGGAGGGACACTGAAGCTTTCTTT	CASTLRTRRDTEAFF
.	.	TRBV21-1	TRBJ2-2	TGTGCCAGCAGCAAAGGGGATGCGGGAGGGCCAACCGGGGAGCTGTTTTTT	CASSKGDAGGPTGELFF
.	TRBD2	TRBV30	TRBJ2-4	TGTGCCTGGAGTGTACAAAGGACTAGCGGGAGGGGGGCCAAAAACATTCAGTACTTC	CAWSVQRTSGRGAKNIQYF
.	TRBD2	TRBV9	TRBJ2-3	TGTGCCAGCAGCGCCAGCGGGAGGGCAGGTCAAGATACGCAGTATTTT	CASSASGRAGQDTQYF
.	.	TRBV24-1	TRBJ2-5	TGTGCCACCAGCCGAGGGGGCCAAGAGACCCAGTACTTC	CATSRGGQETQYF
.	TRBD2	TRBV4-1	TRBJ2-7	TGCGCCAGCAGCTCCTTGGTCGGTCTAGCGGCCTACGAGCAGTACTTC	CASSSLVGLAAYEQYF
.	TRBD2	TRBV5-5	TRBJ2-1	TGTGCCAGCAGCGGGAGGACTAGCGGACTTAGTTCCTACAATGAGCAGTTCTTC	CASSGRTSGLSSYNEQFF
.	TRBD1	TRBV19	TRBJ1-5	TGTGCCAGTAGTTCTCTTCGGACAGGGGCTTATCAGCCCCAGCATTTT	CASSSLRTGAYQPQHF
.	TRBD1	TRBV6-6	TRBJ2-2	TGTGCCAGCAGGATGGGGACAGGGAATGCCGGGGAGCTGTTTTTT	CASRMGTGNAGELFF
many	TRBD1	TRBV30	TRBJ1-3	TGTGCCTGGAGTGTACGGGGGACAGGTGGAAACACCATATATTTT	CAWSVRGTGGNTIYF
.	TRBD1	TRBV29-1	TRBJ2-1	TGCAGCGTCCCCGGGACAGGGGTGGGCAATGAGCAGTTCTTC	CSVPGTGVGNEQFF
.	.	TRBV6-5	TRBJ2-2	TGTGCCAGCAAGGAGGCCGGGGCCGGGGAGCTGTTTTTT	CASKEAGAGELFF
.	TRBD2	TRBV11-2	TRBJ2-5	TGTGCCAGCAGCTTAGATACGGTAGCGGGAGGCAAAGAGACCCAGTACTTC	CASSLDTVAGGKETQYF
.	TRBD1	TRBV28	TRBJ1-1	TGTGCCAGCAGGTACGACAGGGGCAACACTGAAGCTTTCTTT	CASRYDRGNTEAFF
.	.	TRBV15	TRBJ2-1	TGTGCCACCAGCAGAGAGGTCGCGGCCTCCTACAATGAGCAGTTCTTC	CATSREVAASYNEQFF
.	.	TRBV27	TRBJ2-1	TGTGCCAGCAGCGCGGACAGGCGGGGGCAGTTCTTC	CASSADRRGQFF
.	TRBD2	TRBV5-1	TRBJ2-1	TGCGCCAGCAGCTCGGCCGGGACTAGCGGGAGGAGGCAGGGGGAGCAGTTCTTC	CASSSAGTSGRRQGEQFF
.	.	TRBV28	TRBJ2-2	TGTGCCACCAGGGAGCAGAGTTGGGTCCTCGCGAACACCGGGGAGCTGTTTTTT	CATREQSWVLANTGELFF
.	.	TRBV19	TRBJ2-1	TGTGCCAGTAGTATCCACGGGTCCTACAATGAGCAGTTCTTC	CASSIHGSYNEQFF
.	TRBD2	TRBV5-4	TRBJ2-5	TGTGCCAGCAGCTTGGGACTAGCGGGAGAGGGAGAGACCCAGTACTTC	CASSLGLAGEGETQYF
.	TRBD2	TRBV10-2	TRBJ2-2	TGCGCCAGCAGGGTTAGCGGGGGGGGGCACACCGGGGAGCTGTTTTTT	CASRVSGGGHTGELFF
.	.	TRBV18	TRBJ1-6	TGTGCCAGCTCACGCGGGGAACGGGATTCACCCCTCCACTTT	CASSRGERDSPLHF
few	TRBD1	TRBV19	TRBJ1-4	TGTGCCAGTAGGGAACAGGGGGCGCGTGAAAAACTGTTTTTT	CASREQGAREKLFF
.	TRBD1	TRBV5-1	TRBJ2-2	TGCGCCAGCAGGGAGACAGGGGGCGGCGGGGAGCTGTTTTTT	CASRETGGGGELFF